These 23 T cell receptor beta chains came from one sample sequenced in a study of spatial heterogeneity in lung cancer. TCRdb passed the 5' RACE reads through MiXCR, listing each CDR3 protein once. Altogether 4,800 or so distinct CDR3 sequences are present, over 10% being singletons, with the ten largest covering roughly a quarter. Study-level findings and limits: Tumors with more nonsynonymous mutations had more expanded intratumoral alpha and beta TCRs.

Time point: sample taken at primary tumor resection. These receptors lack a known antigen. This sample comprised lung tumor tissue, obtained at surgery. Receptors were obtained from a male donor with early-stage non-small cell lung cancer.

This clonotype was counted ten times or more. This beta chain lies outside the target of a library built for alpha chains; its clone size means little. The CDR3 region is CASSFSGSFADTQYF. CDR3 bases: TGTGCCAGCAGCTTCAGCGGGAGTTTTGCAGATACGCAGTATTTT. The rearrangement links TRBV7-2 to TRBJ2-3; 8 nucleotides agree with TRBD2. Germline CDR1 SGHTA, CDR2 FQGNSA. With V trimmed by 3 bases and J by 4 bases, 6 bases remained unmatched. This CDR3 region has 15 residues.

At least ten counts were recorded for this clonotype. A library prepared for alpha chains yielded this beta chain as an off-target read; its size is of little meaning. The J gene is TRBJ2-5, the V gene TRBV7-8; 8 bases map to TRBD1. Germline CDR1 is SGHVS and CDR2 is FQNEAQ. The V gene end was trimmed by 6 bases and the J gene end by 2 bases; junction bases not matched to a gene: 5. The CDR3 contains 14 residues. The CDR3 protein is CASRTGTGQETQYF. The CDR3 coding sequence is TGTGCCAGCAGAACCGGGACAGGACAAGAGACCCAGTACTTC.

The table lists this clonotype with many counts. The library was prepared for alpha chains; this beta chain is a stray read, so its frequency means little. The chain is built from TRBV28 and TRBJ1-1; D is ambiguous. V was shortened by 4 bases and J by 0 bases, with 9 bases between the two germline ends. Germline V gives CDR1 MDHEN, CDR2 SYDVKM. This CDR3 comprises 14 residues. The CDR3 sequence: CASSSPPMNTEAFF. The CDR3 DNA reads as TGTGCCAGCAGTTCCCCACCTATGAACACTGAAGCTTTCTTT.

Comment on this clonotype: This beta chain lies outside the target of a library built for alpha chains; its clone size means little. The chain combines TRBV20-1 with TRBJ2-1, with 8 bases lining up with TRBD2. V lost 5 bases, J lost 8 bases, and 8 bases stayed unmatched. Germline V gives CDR1 DFQATT, CDR2 SNEGSKA (reference sequence). The CDR3 contains 13 residues. CDR3 residues: CSAGRTSRDEQFF. In nucleotides, the CDR3 is TGCAGTGCTGGCCGGACTAGCCGCGATGAGCAGTTCTTC.

This clonotype is labeled medium-sized. This beta chain lies outside the target of a library built for alpha chains; its clone size means little. The chain combines TRBV28 with TRBJ2-7, with TRBD2 matching over 10 bases. V shed 3 bases and J 0 bases; nucleotides not matched to a gene: 2. The CDR3 consists of 15 residues. Germline CDR1 reads MDHEN; CDR2 reads SYDVKM. The CDR3 nucleotides are TGTGCCAGCAGTTTGGGGACTAGCGCCTCCTACGAGCAGTACTTC. Translation: CASSLGTSASYEQYF. The complete variable domain, with remaining parts taken from reference TRBV28 and TRBJ2-7, reads DVKVTQSSRYLVKRTGEKVFLECVQDMDHENMFWYRQDPGLGLRLIYFSYDVKMKEKGDIPEGYSVSREKKERFSLILESASTNQTSMYLCASSLGTSASYEQYFGPGTRLTVT.

On this clonotype itself: Because this beta chain is a stray read in a library intended to capture alpha chains, its abundance should not be given much weight. J is TRBJ2-3 and V is TRBV3-1; 12 positions match TRBD2. CDR1 and CDR2 from the germline V gene are LGHDT and YNNKEL (reference sequence). The length of the CDR3 is 15 residues. V was pared by 1 base and J by 9 bases, with 5 bases of the junction left unmatched. The CDR3 region has the DNA TGTGCCAGCAGCCAAGCACTAGCGGGAGGATGGACGCAGTATTTT. Its translation is CASSQALAGGWTQYF.

On this clonotype: This beta chain lies outside the target of a library built for alpha chains; its clone size means little. The chain employs TRBV5-6 and TRBJ2-1; D not certain. Germline V CDR1 and CDR2: SGHDT, YYEEEE. This CDR3 is 16 amino acids long. Trimming cost V 7 bases and J 1 base, with 18 bases left between them. CDR3 DNA: TGTGCCAGCTCCCCGTCCAGCGCCCCTTCCTACAATGAGCAGTTCTTC. Encoded protein: CASSPSSAPSYNEQFF.

This clonotype is judged medium-sized. The library was built for alpha chains, so this beta chain is an off-target read and its size means little. The chain has TRBV7-9 and TRBJ2-2, with TRBD2 as a possible D gene (5 bases). Deletions cut 1 base from V and 1 base from J, with 10 bases between. CDR1 and CDR2 from the germline V gene are SEHNR and FQNEAQ (reference sequence). The CDR3 runs 16 residues. The CDR3 sequence is CASSLGVGGNTGELFF. The CDR3 region has the DNA TGTGCCAGCAGCTTAGGGGTTGGAGGGAACACCGGGGAGCTGTTTTTT.

By frequency in the sample, this clonotype is medium-sized. This beta chain is off target for a library built for alpha chains, so its abundance means little. The chain recombines TRBV6-6 with TRBJ2-7; 11 nucleotides agree with TRBD2. The J segment lost 4 bases and the V segment lost 6 bases, leaving 11 bases of the junction unmatched. The CDR3 is made up of 16 amino acids. Germline CDR1 reads MNHNY; CDR2 reads SVGAGI (reference sequence). The CDR3 bases are TGTGCCAGCAGAGTGGGGGTAGCGGGAGGGTCGTACGAGCAGTACTTC. This codes for CASRVGVAGGSYEQYF.

This clonotype was detected ten times or more. This beta chain was picked up by a library intended for alpha chains and is off target, so its count carries little meaning. The rearrangement uses TRBV15 and TRBJ2-3; D unclear. Germline CDR1 and CDR2: LNHNV and YYDKDF (reference sequence). Deletions cut 0 bases from V and 0 bases from J, with 4 bases between. The CDR3 sequence is 14 residues long. CDR3 coding DNA: TGTGCCACCAGCAGAGATCCTAGCACAGATACGCAGTATTTT. Its translation: CATSRDPSTDTQYF.

This clonotype is categorized as medium-sized. A library made for alpha chains picked up this beta chain off target, so its size means little. CDR3 protein: CASSSGLAVREQFF. The CDR3 DNA reads TGTGCCAGCAGTAGCGGACTAGCGGTCCGTGAGCAGTTCTTC. The V and J genes are TRBV6-5 and TRBJ2-1; 10 nucleotides match TRBD2. The CDR3 sequence is 14 residues long. V shed 5 bases and J 9 bases; nucleotides not matched to a gene: 7. CDR1 is MNHEY and CDR2 is SVGAGI in the germline V gene.

By share, this clonotype ranks as medium-sized (0.01 to 0.1%). The library was built for alpha chains, so this beta chain is an off-target read and its size means little. The rearrangement joins TRBV20-1 to TRBJ2-3; 9 nucleotides agree with TRBD2. In germline, CDR1 is DFQATT, CDR2 SNEGSKA (reference sequence). Unmatched junction bases numbered 6, after V lost 5 bases and J lost 0 bases. The CDR3 covers 15 residues. Here the CDR3 reads CSAPISGRSTDTQYF. The CDR3 nucleotides read TGCAGTGCTCCTATCAGCGGGAGGAGCACAGATACGCAGTATTTT.

This clonotype is medium-sized (0.01 to 0.1%). This beta chain was picked up by a library intended for alpha chains and is off target, so its count carries little meaning. The gene calls are TRBV30 and TRBJ1-4; no firm D call. Trimming removed 0 bases at V and 9 bases at J, with 11 bases between. There are 13 residues in the CDR3. Germline V CDR1 and CDR2: GTSNPN, SVGIG (reference sequence). The CDR3 loop is CAWSVSTGKKLFF. CDR3 coding DNA: TGTGCCTGGAGTGTCTCGACCGGAAAAAAACTGTTTTTT.

This clonotype is medium-sized in the sample. A library prepared for alpha chains yielded this beta chain as an off-target read; its size is of little meaning. The rearrangement joins TRBV10-3 to TRBJ1-5; 7 bases match TRBD1. Germline V gene lookup returns CDR1 ENHRY and CDR2 SYGVKD. The CDR3 totals 12 residues. V shed 10 bases and J 3 bases; nucleotides not matched to a gene: 3. Here the CDR3 DNA reads TGTGCCACGGGACAGCCCAATCAGCCCCAGCATTTT. Residues: CATGQPNQPQHF.

This clonotype came up many times. The size of this beta chain means little, since it is a stray read in a library made for alpha chains. This sequence joins TRBV7-6 and TRBJ2-3; TRBD2 matches at 9 bases. The junction had 7 bases not matched to a gene; V was cut back by 5 bases and J by 1 base. Germline CDR1 SGHVS, CDR2 FNYEAQ. CDR3 size: 16 residues. In DNA form, the CDR3 reads TGTGCCAGCAGCCTAGGTTCTAGCGGGGGCACAGATACGCAGTATTTT. Translation gives CASSLGSSGGTDTQYF.

This clonotype appeared many times. Since it is a stray read in a library aimed at alpha chains, this beta chain has a size that is not meaningful. The genes are TRBV2 and TRBJ2-5; TRBD1 or TRBD2 may be the D gene (5 bases each). Germline V gene lookup returns CDR1 SNHLY and CDR2 FYNNEI. The CDR3 is 12 residues long. Trimming cost V 5 bases and J 5 bases, with 9 bases left between them. Here the CDR3 reads CASSLGRETQYF. For the CDR3, the DNA is TGTGCCAGCAGTCTGGGACGGGAGACCCAGTACTTC.

This clonotype was observed a few times. A library made for alpha chains picked up this beta chain off target, so its size means little. CDR3 amino acids: CASSGAGGPDNEQFF. In nucleotides, the CDR3 is TGTGCCAGCAGTGGAGCGGGAGGGCCTGATAATGAGCAGTTCTTC. This chain connects TRBV2 to TRBJ2-1, with 10 bases lining up with TRBD2. The CDR3 totals 15 residues. CDR1 is SNHLY, CDR2 FYNNEI, per germline. V gave up 4 bases and J gave up 7 bases; unmatched junction bases: 7.

Many counts were recorded for this clonotype. This beta chain is a stray sequence in a library constructed for alpha chains; its clone size is not meaningful. The rearrangement uses TRBV9 and TRBJ2-1; no definite D call. The CDR3 spans 14 residues. The germline V gene has CDR1 SGDLS and CDR2 YYNGEE. The V gene lost 0 bases and the J gene lost 6 bases, with 10 bases spanning the gap. In DNA form, the CDR3 reads TGTGCCAGCAGCGTAGTGTCTACCTCCAATGAGCAGTTCTTC. Protein: CASSVVSTSNEQFF.

By sample fraction, this clonotype is medium-sized (0.01 to 0.1%). Found in a library prepared for alpha chains, this beta chain is an off-target read, and its abundance has little meaning. The V call is TRBV27, the J call TRBJ1-1; D not resolved. Trimming shortened V by 5 bases and J by 5 bases, and 21 bases separated the two germline ends. Per the germline V gene, CDR1 is MNHEY and CDR2 is SMNVEV (reference sequence). The CDR3 sequence is 16 residues long. Here the CDR3 reads CASSALRTSHVTEAFF. The CDR3 nucleotides are TGTGCCAGCAGTGCCCTCAGGACTTCCCATGTAACTGAAGCTTTCTTT.

This clonotype rates as medium-sized. In a library made to pick up alpha chains, this beta chain is a stray read with a size that means little. This chain connects TRBV29-1 to TRBJ1-1; unclear D gene. The CDR3 has 13 residues. The germline gives CDR1 SQVTM, CDR2 ANQGSEA. V dropped 2 bases and J dropped 0 bases, with 7 bases sitting between them. The CDR3 reads CSVETVMNTEAFF. As DNA, the CDR3 is TGCAGCGTTGAAACGGTAATGAACACTGAAGCTTTCTTT.

This clonotype was picked up many times. Since it is a stray read in a library aimed at alpha chains, this beta chain has a size that is not meaningful. V gene TRBV7-6 combines with J gene TRBJ2-3, with D tentatively TRBD2 (5 bases). Germline CDR1 reads SGHVS; CDR2 reads FNYEAQ. Trimming took 0 bases from V and 1 from J, leaving 11 bases between them. The CDR3 length is 16 residues. This CDR3 is CASSLAEAAGTDTQYF. CDR3 sequence (DNA): TGTGCCAGCAGCTTAGCTGAAGCGGCAGGCACAGATACGCAGTATTTT.

This clonotype showed up many times. This beta chain lies outside the target of a library built for alpha chains; its clone size means little. V and J are TRBV12-3 or TRBV12-4 and TRBJ1-4; D is unclear. There are 14 residues in the CDR3. V lost 5 bases to trimming and J lost 8 bases, with 15 bases between them. The CDR3 nucleotides read TGTGCCAGCAGTCGTCAGGTCCCGGGGGAAAAACTGTTTTTT. Protein sequence: CASSRQVPGEKLFF.

This clonotype rates as medium-sized. This beta chain slipped into a library made for alpha chains as a stray read, so its size is not meaningful. This chain links TRBV19 with TRBJ1-1, with D perhaps matching TRBD1 (5 bases). Germline assignment: CDR1 LNHDA and CDR2 SQIVND (reference sequence). The CDR3 extends over 14 amino acids. V was shortened by 7 bases and J by 2 bases, with 14 bases between the two germline ends. The DNA for the CDR3 is TGTGCCAGTATCCGGCGGGGGACCAACACTGAAGCTTTCTTT. Encoded protein: CASIRRGTNTEAFF.